The 10 T cell receptor beta chains reported below all come from one sample, sequenced in a study of CD8 T cells in ankylosing spondylitis. TCRdb reanalysed the 5' RACE reads using MiXCR and keeps one entry per CDR3 protein. This table has roughly 40,000 distinct CDR3 sequences, under 4.5% appearing once. The sequenced sample consisted of blood, either unsorted or a sorted T cell fraction (not recorded which). Receptor source: a female donor with ankylosing spondylitis or in good health (not recorded which).

The chain has TRBV9 and TRBJ2-7; a possible D gene is TRBD1 (5 bases). The CDR3 contains 13 residues. The germline CDR1 and CDR2 sequences are SGDLS and YYNGEE. V was pared by 4 bases and J by 6 bases, with 14 bases between. The CDR3 DNA reads TGTGCCAGCAGCTACGCAGGGATGGGCGAGCAGTACTTC. Translated, it gives CASSYAGMGEQYF.

This clonotype is medium-sized in the sample. The CDR3 nucleotides read TGTGCCAGCAGCGTAGAGCCAGGGCCCAATCAGCCCCAGCATTTT. Amino acid sequence: CASSVEPGPNQPQHF. The V call is TRBV9, the J call TRBJ1-5, with D possibly TRBD1 on 5 matching bases. The CDR3 totals 15 residues. From germline, CDR1 is SGDLS and CDR2 YYNGEE. Between the trimmed V and J ends, which lost 0 bases and 3 bases, there was a span of 10 bases.

This clonotype was detected ten times or more. This chain links TRBV9 with TRBJ2-7, with D perhaps TRBD1 (6 bases). Germline assignment: CDR1 SGDLS and CDR2 YYNGEE. Trimming left V 1 base short and J 4 bases short, with 12 bases between. The CDR3 contains 14 residues. The CDR3 here is CASSVTGQAYEQYF. The CDR3 DNA reads as TGTGCCAGCAGCGTAACGGGACAAGCGTACGAGCAGTACTTC.

This clonotype was observed many times. The rearrangement links TRBV9 to TRBJ1-1; perhaps TRBD1 as D (6 bases). V was pared by 3 bases and J by 8 bases, with 26 bases between. Germline V gives CDR1 SGDLS, CDR2 YYNGEE. This CDR3 region has 17 residues. The CDR3 DNA reads as TGTGCCAGCAGCGCGTATGAGTGGTGGGGGGCAGGGGTAGAAGCTTTCTTT. Translated, it gives CASSAYEWWGAGVEAFF.

This clonotype was counted at least ten times. The chain uses TRBV9 and TRBJ1-3; D not resolved. Germline V CDR1 and CDR2: SGDLS, YYNGEE. The CDR3 runs 16 residues. V lost 0 bases, J lost 0 bases, and 10 bases lay in between. CDR3: CASSVVPRNSGNTIYF. The DNA for the CDR3 is TGTGCCAGCAGCGTAGTCCCCCGAAACTCTGGAAACACCATATATTTT.

This clonotype was seen ten or more times. V and J are TRBV9 and TRBJ2-5, with D maybe TRBD1 (8 bases). The CDR3 spans 15 residues. Trimming removed 3 bases at V and 5 bases at J, with 17 bases between. Germline CDR1 and CDR2: SGDLS and YYNGEE. The CDR3 nucleotides are TGTGCCAGCAGCGGGGGGGGCAGGGGGCTCGAGACCCAGTACTTC. As protein: CASSGGGRGLETQYF.

In its sample, this clonotype was seen many times. The J gene is TRBJ1-1, the V gene TRBV9; D is perhaps TRBD1 (5 bases). This CDR3 contains 14 residues. Germline V gene sequence: CDR1 SGDLS, CDR2 YYNGEE. V was pared by 5 bases and J by 6 bases, with 17 bases between. The CDR3 sequence is CASSRGAEGSEAFF. The CDR3 coding sequence is TGTGCCAGCAGTCGTGGAGCGGAGGGGTCTGAAGCTTTCTTT.

The table lists this clonotype with a few counts. This chain's CDR3 is CASSPSGAANTEAFF. The CDR3 DNA sequence: TGTGCCAGCAGCCCATCCGGAGCAGCTAACACTGAAGCTTTCTTT. V is TRBV9 and J is TRBJ1-1, with D hard to call. CDR3 length: 15 amino acids. Trimming removed 4 bases at V and 2 bases at J, with 15 bases between. Germline CDR1 and CDR2: SGDLS and YYNGEE.

This clonotype was seen ten or more times. The gene calls are TRBV9 and TRBJ2-1; a possible D gene is TRBD1 (6 bases). Germline V CDR1 and CDR2: SGDLS, YYNGEE. V lost 3 bases, J lost 7 bases, and 17 bases lay in between. This CDR3 contains 15 residues. CDR3 sequence: CASSDGHGGGNEQFF. The CDR3 DNA reads TGTGCCAGCAGCGACGGCCATGGGGGCGGGAATGAGCAGTTCTTC.

In its sample, this clonotype was seen many times. V gene TRBV9 combines with J gene TRBJ2-3; D is uncertain. Germline assignment: CDR1 SGDLS and CDR2 YYNGEE. The CDR3 runs 15 residues. With 3 bases removed from V and 2 bases from J, the gap between germline ends came to 13 bases. The CDR3 region has the DNA TGTGCCAGCAGCGACTCAGCTCCCCCCACAGATACGCAGTATTTT. This encodes CASSDSAPPTDTQYF.